This TCR beta chain is drawn from a study of blood T cell repertoires in COVID-19. TCRdb keeps only in-frame clones here, not all; method: immunoSEQ multiplex PCR. The profile shows about 160,000 clones, about 83% of them singletons. The sample taken for sequencing was peripheral blood. This receptor was obtained from an elderly woman with acute or convalescent COVID-19.

Here the CDR3 reads CATSATTSGDHNEQFF. The CDR3 DNA follows: TGTGCCACCAGTGCCACGACTAGCGGGGACCACAATGAGCAGTTCTTC. The chain is built from TRBV24-1 and TRBJ2-1; 11 nucleotides agree with TRBD2. The CDR3 loop spans 16 amino acids. Germline CDR1 reads KGHDR; CDR2 reads SFDVKD. Trimming took 5 bases from V and 5 from J; bases not matched to a gene: 7.